This T cell receptor beta chain was obtained from a study of PD-1 blockade in classical Hodgkin lymphoma. V shed 3 bases and J shed 4 bases, with 16 bases lying between them. The CDR3 is 16 residues long. Germline V lookup: CDR1 SNHLY, CDR2 FYNNEI. Using immunoSEQ multiplex PCR, the repertoire was profiled, and TCRdb retains in-frame clones only, with some absent. The data hold tens of thousands of clones, with around 80% observed a single time. Every patient relapsed after autologous stem cell transplantation, and brentuximab vedotin exposure varied. Study findings and constraints: Newly diagnosed patients had diversity similar to the baseline diversity of complete responders. CD4+ TCR diversity rose significantly by C4D1, and CD8+ TCR diversity did not.

This clone was found once. Its antigen is undetermined. The receptor was derived from a human donor with classical Hodgkin lymphoma. The source was peripheral blood mononuclear cells (PBMCs), collected before the second cycle of nivolumab. The genes are TRBV2 and TRBJ2-4; TRBD2 might be the D (5 bases). CDR3 bases: TGTGCCAGCAGTGATCTAGGCCCCGGGGATAAAAACATTCAGTACTTC. Translated, it gives CASSDLGPGDKNIQYF. Combining the CDR3 with reference TRBV2 and TRBJ2-4 gives the whole variable domain EPEVTQTPSHQVTQMGQEVILRCVPISNHLYFYWYRQILGQKVEFLVSFYNNEISEKSEIFDDQFSVERPDGSNFTLKIRSTKLEDSAMYFCASSDLGPGDKNIQYFGAGTRLSVL.